Reported below is one T cell receptor (beta chain). In the original workflow: Estimation of nucleated cell counts was performed using reference gene primer amplification. TCRdb's table, derived via immunoSEQ multiplex PCR, lists solely in-frame clones and lacks some. V, J and clone size are taken as reported in that table, and D and trimming were inferred from the DNA itself. The sample lists approximately 280,000 clones, approximately 90% occurring once. These data belong to a study of blood T cell repertoires in COVID-19. Overall study context: The origin of the acute and convalescent COVID-19 samples was the United States, Italy and Spain. T cells, B-cell-depleted T cells, or PBMCs supplied cDNA or gDNA.

Germline V gene lookup returns CDR1 SGHRS and CDR2 YFSETQ. V gave up 7 bases and J gave up 0 bases, with 14 bases separating them. CDR3 length equals 15 residues. The material sequenced was peripheral blood. The clonotype originates from a man aged 40-49 years with acute or convalescent COVID-19. The J gene is TRBJ2-4, the V gene TRBV5-1, with D perhaps TRBD2 (6 bases). The CDR3 DNA reads TGCGCCAGCGGCCCAGGAGGGCTAGCCAAAAACATTCAGTACTTC. Its translation is CASGPGGLAKNIQYF. The full variable domain, rest sourced from reference TRBV5-1 and TRBJ2-4, is KAGVTQTPRYLIKTRGQQVTLSCSPISGHRSVSWYQQTPGQGLQFLFEYFSETQRNKGNFPGRFSGRQFSNSRSEMNVSTLELGDSALYLCASGPGGLAKNIQYFGAGTRLSVL.